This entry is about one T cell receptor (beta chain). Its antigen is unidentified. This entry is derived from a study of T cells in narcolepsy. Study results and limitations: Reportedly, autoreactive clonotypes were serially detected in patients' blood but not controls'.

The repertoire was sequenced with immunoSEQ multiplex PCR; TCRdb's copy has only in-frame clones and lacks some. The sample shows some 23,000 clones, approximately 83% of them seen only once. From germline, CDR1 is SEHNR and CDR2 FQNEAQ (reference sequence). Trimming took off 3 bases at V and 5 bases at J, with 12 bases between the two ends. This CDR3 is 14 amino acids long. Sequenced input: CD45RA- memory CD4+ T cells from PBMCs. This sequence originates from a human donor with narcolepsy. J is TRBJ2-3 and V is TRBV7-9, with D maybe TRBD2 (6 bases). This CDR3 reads CASSFVLAGDTQYF. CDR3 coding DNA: TGTGCCAGCAGCTTTGTACTAGCTGGAGATACGCAGTATTTT.